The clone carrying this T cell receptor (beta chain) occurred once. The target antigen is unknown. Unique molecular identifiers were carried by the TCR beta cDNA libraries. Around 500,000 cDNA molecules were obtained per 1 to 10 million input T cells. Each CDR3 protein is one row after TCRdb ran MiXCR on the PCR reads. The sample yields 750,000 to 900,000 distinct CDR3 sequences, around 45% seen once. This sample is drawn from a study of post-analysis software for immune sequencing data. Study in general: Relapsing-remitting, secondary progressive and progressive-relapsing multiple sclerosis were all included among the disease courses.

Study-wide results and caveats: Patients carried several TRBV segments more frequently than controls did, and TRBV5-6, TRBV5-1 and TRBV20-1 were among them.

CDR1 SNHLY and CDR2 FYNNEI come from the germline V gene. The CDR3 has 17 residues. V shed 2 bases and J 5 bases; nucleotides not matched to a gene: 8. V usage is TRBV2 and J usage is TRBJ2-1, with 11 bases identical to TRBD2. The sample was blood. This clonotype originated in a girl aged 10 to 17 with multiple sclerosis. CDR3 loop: CASSELGTSGFDNEQFF. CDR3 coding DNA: TGTGCCAGCAGTGAATTGGGGACTAGCGGATTTGACAATGAGCAGTTCTTC.